These 9 T cell receptor beta chains came from one sample sequenced in a study of PD-1 blockade in classical Hodgkin lymphoma. TCRdb's copy holds only in-frame clones and misses some; the assay was immunoSEQ multiplex PCR. In the table there are some 25,000 clones, roughly 88% of which are singletons. The patients all showed relapse after autologous stem cell transplantation, while their brentuximab vedotin exposure varied. The CD8+ T cells came from thawed PBMCs through magnetic negative selection. The sample here was CD8+ T cells from blood, taken at baseline. These TCRs come from a human donor with classical Hodgkin lymphoma.

CDR3 sequence: CASSQESLLGPQHF. The CDR3 DNA reads as TGCGCCAGCAGCCAAGAAAGTCTCCTTGGGCCCCAGCATTTT. The V gene is TRBV4-1, the J gene TRBJ1-5; no firm D call. CDR1 is MGHRA, CDR2 YSYEKL, per germline. This CDR3 region has 14 residues. Between the trimmed V and J ends, which lost 0 bases and 9 bases, there was a span of 12 bases.

The V and J genes are TRBV7-7 and TRBJ2-2, with 11 bases fitting TRBD1. The germline V gene has CDR1 SSHAT and CDR2 FNYEAQ (reference sequence). This CDR3 contains 16 residues. J gave up 6 bases and V 5 bases, and 8 bases lay outside the gene matches. This chain's CDR3 is CASSGGQGVKSGELFF. The CDR3 DNA reads as TGTGCCAGCAGCGGGGGACAGGGGGTAAAGTCCGGGGAGCTGTTTTTT.

The chain joins TRBV29-1 to TRBJ2-2, with D uncertain. The germline gives CDR1 SQVTM, CDR2 ANQGSEA. V was shortened by 4 bases and J by 5 bases, with 8 bases between the two germline ends. This CDR3 is 12 amino acids long. Written as DNA, the CDR3 is TGCAGCGTTGGCTCTAGGACCGGGGAGCTGTTTTTT. This gives the protein CSVGSRTGELFF.

The chain recombines TRBV7-9 with TRBJ2-7, with 8 nucleotides matching TRBD1. The CDR3 spans 15 residues. The V gene's germline CDR1 is SEHNR and CDR2 FQNEAQ (reference sequence). The junction had 5 bases not matched to a gene; V was cut back by 4 bases and J by 0 bases. The chain's CDR3 is CASSSRTGSSYEQYF. CDR3 sequence (DNA): TGTGCCAGCAGCTCCAGGACAGGGAGCTCCTACGAGCAGTACTTC.

The chain combines TRBV28 with TRBJ2-3; the match to TRBD2 covers 10 bases. The CDR3 is 16 residues long. After removal of 4 bases from V and 2 bases from J, the junction contained 6 bases not matched to a gene. Germline V gives CDR1 MDHEN, CDR2 SYDVKM. The CDR3 nucleotides read TGTGCCAGCAGTTACCTAGCGGGAGTCAACACAGATACGCAGTATTTT. This encodes CASSYLAGVNTDTQYF.

This clone has a single count. The chain uses TRBV12-5 and TRBJ1-5, with a possible D match to TRBD1 (6 bases). The CDR3 covers 15 residues. The germline V gene has CDR1 LGHNT and CDR2 FRNRAP. Trimming removed 1 base from V and 1 base from J, with 8 bases in between. CDR3 region: CASGLGTGSNQPQHF. The CDR3 nucleotides are TGTGCTAGTGGTTTGGGTACAGGGAGCAATCAGCCCCAGCATTTT. The full variable domain, in which reference TRBV12-5 and TRBJ1-5 provide the parts outside the CDR3, is DARVTQTPRHKVTEMGQEVTMRCQPILGHNTVFWYRQTMMQGLELLAYFRNRAPLDDSGMPKDRFSAEMPDATLATLKIQPSEPRDSAVYFCASGLGTGSNQPQHFGDGTRLSIL.

This chain connects TRBV7-6 to TRBJ2-7, with D uncertain. Germline CDR1 reads SGHVS; CDR2 reads FNYEAQ. V lost 5 bases and J lost 3, with 11 bases in between. The CDR3 spans 13 residues. The CDR3 loop reads CASSRRVSYEQYF. In nucleotides, the CDR3 is TGTGCCAGCAGCCGACGAGTCAGCTACGAGCAGTACTTC.

V and J are TRBV7-8 and TRBJ2-2; TRBD2 agrees at 7 bases. There are 16 residues in the CDR3. Losses at the gene ends were 1 base for V and 6 bases for J; bases not matched to a gene: 8. CDR1 is SGHVS and CDR2 is FQNEAQ in the germline V gene. The CDR3, as DNA: TGTGCCAGCAGCTTAGTAGGCGGGGGAGGGGCCGGGGAGCTGTTTTTT. Amino acid sequence: CASSLVGGGGAGELFF.

This clone has just one count. The chain joins TRBV6-6 to TRBJ2-4; D call uncertain. The germline V and J ends were trimmed by 3 bases and 0 bases, with 9 bases remaining between them. CDR3 length equals 15 residues. Germline V lookup: CDR1 MNHNY, CDR2 SVGAGI (reference sequence). CDR3 loop: CASSYGQIAKNIQYF. The CDR3 nucleotides read TGTGCCAGCAGTTATGGGCAGATAGCCAAAAACATTCAGTACTTC.